This TCR beta chain was captured by sequencing in a study of breast tumors, draining lymph nodes, adjacent tissues. Study findings and constraints: Tumors had less TCR diversity than lymph nodes, more than nontumor tissue.

The CDR3 totals 13 residues. In germline, CDR1 is MNHNS, CDR2 SASEGT. Trimming removed 4 bases from V and 4 bases from J, with 8 bases in between. TCRdb re-called the multiplex PCR reads through MiXCR, storing one row per CDR3 protein. The data contain 150,000 to 250,000 distinct CDR3 sequences, around 33% of them singletons. Samples came from axillary lymph nodes draining the breast cancer. This clonotype was detected many times. The antigen is undetermined. The clonotype comes from a female donor with breast cancer. Some clones in this sample may be carry-over from other donors' samples. Sequenced input: axillary lymph node tissue. This chain uses TRBV6-1 with TRBJ1-5; D perhaps matches TRBD1 (6 bases). The CDR3 bases are TGTGCCAGCAGTGGACAGGAGAATCAGCCCCAGCATTTT. This gives the protein CASSGQENQPQHF.